One sample yielded the 9 T cell receptor beta chains listed below, sequenced in a study of regulatory T cells in long-lasting Graves disease. Construction of TCR beta libraries relied on iRepertoire HTBI primers and on Arm-PCR targeting CDR3 regions. From the multiplex PCR reads, TCRdb called clonotypes with MiXCR, one entry per CDR3 protein. In the table there are around 420,000 distinct CDR3 sequences, 15% of which are singletons. Time point given: newly diagnosed GD, antithyroid drugs for less than 3 months. The TCR library used RNA extracted from PBMCs. The data were also submitted as part of a second study, on T cells in Graves' hyperthyroidism and ophthalmopathy.

Sequenced material: peripheral blood mononuclear cells (PBMCs), taken at new diagnosis, from a patient treated with antithyroid drugs. Receptors were obtained from a woman aged 35 to 49 with Graves disease.

This clonotype occurred many times. DNA of the CDR3: TGTGCCAGCCGCGGACAGGGCCGGAGAAACATTCAGTACTTC. It is translated as CASRGQGRRNIQYF. The rearrangement links TRBV2 to TRBJ2-4, with 8 bases matching TRBD1. Trimming took 8 bases from V and 6 from J; bases not matched to a gene: 9. Germline CDR1 SNHLY, CDR2 FYNNEI. The CDR3 sequence is 14 residues long. Full variable domain (rest looked up from reference TRBV2 and TRBJ2-4): EPEVTQTPSHQVTQMGQEVILRCVPISNHLYFYWYRQILGQKVEFLVSFYNNEISEKSEIFDDQFSVERPDGSNFTLKIRSTKLEDSAMYFCASRGQGRRNIQYFGAGTRLSVL.

This clonotype was observed many times. The germline gene is not matched at one end of the junction; a read error may be the cause. This chain uses TRBV11-3 with TRBJ2-3; 9 bases map to TRBD1. Germline lookup yields CDR1 SGHNT and CDR2 YENEEA. This CDR3 is built from 16 residues. In DNA form, the CDR3 reads TGCGCCAGCAGCTTGGGCGGGACAGGGCCCACAGATACGCAGTATTTT. This codes for CASSLGGTGPTDTQYF.

This clonotype was seen repeatedly, ten times or more. The chain has TRBV7-9 and TRBJ2-7, with 8 bases fitting TRBD2. Germline V gene data show CDR1 as SEHNR and CDR2 as FQNEAQ (reference sequence). V shed 4 bases, J shed 2 bases, and the junction held 10 bases outside the gene matches. The CDR3 has 16 residues. CDR3 region: CASSSEPGLGPYEQYF. DNA of the CDR3: TGTGCCAGCAGCTCAGAACCGGGACTAGGGCCCTACGAGCAGTACTTC.

The chain combines TRBV13 with TRBJ2-1; TRBD1 aligns across 7 bases. In germline, CDR1 is PRHDT, CDR2 FYEKMQ (reference sequence). The V segment lost 5 bases and the J segment 0 bases; nucleotides outside the gene matches: 7. The CDR3 is 16 residues long. The DNA of the CDR3 is TGTGCCAGCAGCGCTCTGACAGGGAGCTCCTACAATGAGCAGTTCTTC. The encoded protein is CASSALTGSSYNEQFF.

The table lists this clonotype with a few counts. The rearrangement uses TRBV7-9 and TRBJ2-7; TRBD1 aligns across 7 bases. The germline CDR1 and CDR2 sequences are SEHNR and FQNEAQ (reference sequence). V was clipped by 5 bases and J by 2 bases; unmatched bases: 12. The CDR3 sequence is 16 residues long. The CDR3 DNA is TGTGCCAGCAGCGGAGAGGGTCAGGGGGTGCCCTACGAGCAGTACTTC. Its protein is CASSGEGQGVPYEQYF.

This clonotype was picked up many times. The chain carries TRBV20-1 and TRBJ2-2; D may correspond to TRBD1 or TRBD2 (5 bases each). Germline CDR1 reads DFQATT; CDR2 reads SNEGSKA (reference sequence). The V end lost 2 bases, the J end lost 2 bases, and 12 bases lay between the germline ends. This CDR3 has 15 residues. The CDR3 nucleotides are TGCAGTGCTAGAAGGTCTGGGGACAACACCGGGGAGCTGTTTTTT. Its protein is CSARRSGDNTGELFF.

This clonotype was seen repeatedly, ten times or more. The chain links TRBV12-3 or TRBV12-4 to TRBJ2-3; maybe TRBD1 (5 bases). The V end was cut by 8 bases, the J end by 6 bases, with 15 bases between. The CDR3 has 13 residues. In nucleotides, the CDR3 is TGTGCCAGCGGGGCTTCGGAAGGGGATACGCAGTATTTT. Its protein product is CASGASEGDTQYF.

This clonotype was counted a few times. This chain joins TRBV19 and TRBJ2-1; perhaps D is TRBD1 or TRBD2 (5 bases each). The CDR3 spans 14 residues. The ends were cut back, 3 bases at V and 4 bases at J, with 10 bases in the middle. CDR1 is LNHDA, CDR2 SQIVND, per germline (reference sequence). The CDR3: CASSIGWGYNEQFF. The CDR3 DNA is TGTGCCAGTAGTATTGGGTGGGGGTACAATGAGCAGTTCTTC.

The sample holds many counts of this clonotype. This sequence joins TRBV7-9 and TRBJ2-5, with 7 bases matching TRBD2. The CDR3 loop spans 19 amino acids. J was trimmed by 0 bases and V by 0 bases; bases with no gene match: 13. In germline, CDR1 is SEHNR, CDR2 FQNEAQ (reference sequence). CDR3 amino acids: CASSLADVGSGEYQETQYF. For the CDR3, the DNA is TGTGCCAGCAGCTTAGCCGATGTTGGGAGCGGGGAGTACCAAGAGACCCAGTACTTC.